These T cell receptor beta chains were read from a single sample in a study of response to subunit inactivated influenza vaccine. Each CDR3 protein gets one entry after TCRdb re-called the RT-PCR reads with MiXCR. The sample includes about 480,000 distinct CDR3 sequences, over 10% seen only once; the top ten take approximately 14%. Material: PBMCs from blood, obtained 40 to 50 days after vaccination. All receptors come from a man in his fifties who received an inactivated influenza vaccine. Both conserved end residues are trimmed from each CDR3. Fields, in order: J gene, V gene, D gene, CDR3 protein. The D gene is left open where the match is weak.

TRBJ2-7	TRBV18	TRBD1	ASSPPTGASYEQY
TRBJ2-5	TRBV4-1	TRBD2	ASSQDGGTETQY
TRBJ1-5	TRBV7-2	.	ASSLRADSNQPQH
TRBJ1-1	TRBV7-9	.	ASSLAGETEAF
TRBJ2-5	TRBV7-2	.	ASSLGSMETQY
TRBJ2-2	TRBV12-3/TRBV12-4	.	ASSFTAGELF
TRBJ2-7	TRBV5-1	.	ASSLAGGTVNYEQY
TRBJ2-1	TRBV20-1	.	SARTLSYNEQF
TRBJ2-5	TRBV4-1	.	ASSTFEGEETQY
TRBJ1-5	TRBV12-3/TRBV12-4	.	ASSFQGNQPQH
TRBJ2-2	TRBV5-1	TRBD1	ASSRDRRELF
TRBJ2-2	TRBV12-3/TRBV12-4	.	ASFATPGELF
TRBJ2-1	TRBV9	TRBD2	ASSVVREGRGEQF
TRBJ2-5	TRBV7-9	.	ASSLSRLQETQY
TRBJ2-1	TRBV19	.	ASSIDPGQYNEQF
TRBJ2-2	TRBV4-3	.	ASSQVPGEGELF
TRBJ2-3	TRBV9	.	ASSRGRASTDTQY
TRBJ2-1	TRBV6-2/TRBV6-3	.	ASIPSGIGGGHNEQF
TRBJ2-1	TRBV7-2	TRBD2	ASSLRLAGDSRYNEQF
TRBJ2-3	TRBV6-5	.	ASSYTLTGLTDTQY
TRBJ1-5	TRBV9	TRBD1	ASSVGGGNNQPQH
TRBJ2-7	TRBV9	.	ASSGSDYEQY
TRBJ2-3	TRBV6-5	TRBD2	ASSYSASGGAGTDTQY
TRBJ2-3	TRBV7-8	.	ASTPGGQSTDTQY
TRBJ1-5	TRBV12-3/TRBV12-4	.	ASSFGHRGSNQPQH
TRBJ2-1	TRBV12-3/TRBV12-4	TRBD1	ASSLGTGSIYEQF
TRBJ2-7	TRBV20-1	TRBD2	SARYSGSSYEQY
TRBJ2-3	TRBV20-1	TRBD2	SAYGTSGTDTQY
TRBJ2-1	TRBV18	.	ASSPLRLQAKNEQF
TRBJ2-3	TRBV29-1	TRBD2	SVEELAGVGTDTQY
TRBJ2-7	TRBV9	TRBD1	ASSVGGQGYEQY
TRBJ1-3	TRBV11-2	.	ASSFSGDGNTIY
TRBJ1-1	TRBV10-3	TRBD1	AISDSRDRTGAF
TRBJ1-1	TRBV11-1	.	ASSGTTAAEAF
TRBJ2-1	TRBV5-1	TRBD1	ASSSQGYEQF
TRBJ2-3	TRBV29-1	TRBD2	SVDEGLAGADTQY
TRBJ1-6	TRBV12-3/TRBV12-4	.	ASSFGGNNSPLH
TRBJ2-1	TRBV7-8	.	ASSFQIGGGHEQF
TRBJ2-3	TRBV7-6	TRBD2	ASSTAGLVATDTQY
TRBJ2-7	TRBV7-2	TRBD1	ASTDRVWGEQY
TRBJ2-1	TRBV20-1	TRBD1	SARTGVGSYNEQF
TRBJ2-7	TRBV6-1	TRBD1	ASSRGTGRSYEQY
TRBJ2-5	TRBV5-1	.	ASSFSQKETQY
TRBJ2-1	TRBV5-1	TRBD1	ASGPGQGTIEQF
TRBJ2-3	TRBV28	.	ASTRTQLRDTQY
TRBJ2-5	TRBV15	.	ATSTGVERETQY
TRBJ1-1	TRBV7-9	.	ASSFQGPNTEAF
TRBJ1-6	TRBV20-1	.	SARDRTFNSPLH
TRBJ2-1	TRBV20-1	TRBD1	SAADRGLNEQF
TRBJ2-7	TRBV5-5	.	ASSLGSSYPYEQY
TRBJ2-5	TRBV12-3/TRBV12-4	.	ASSPFRRAGETQY
TRBJ2-1	TRBV4-3	TRBD2	ASSQEFGIAGVNEQF
TRBJ2-7	TRBV11-2	.	ASSLEHSSYEQY